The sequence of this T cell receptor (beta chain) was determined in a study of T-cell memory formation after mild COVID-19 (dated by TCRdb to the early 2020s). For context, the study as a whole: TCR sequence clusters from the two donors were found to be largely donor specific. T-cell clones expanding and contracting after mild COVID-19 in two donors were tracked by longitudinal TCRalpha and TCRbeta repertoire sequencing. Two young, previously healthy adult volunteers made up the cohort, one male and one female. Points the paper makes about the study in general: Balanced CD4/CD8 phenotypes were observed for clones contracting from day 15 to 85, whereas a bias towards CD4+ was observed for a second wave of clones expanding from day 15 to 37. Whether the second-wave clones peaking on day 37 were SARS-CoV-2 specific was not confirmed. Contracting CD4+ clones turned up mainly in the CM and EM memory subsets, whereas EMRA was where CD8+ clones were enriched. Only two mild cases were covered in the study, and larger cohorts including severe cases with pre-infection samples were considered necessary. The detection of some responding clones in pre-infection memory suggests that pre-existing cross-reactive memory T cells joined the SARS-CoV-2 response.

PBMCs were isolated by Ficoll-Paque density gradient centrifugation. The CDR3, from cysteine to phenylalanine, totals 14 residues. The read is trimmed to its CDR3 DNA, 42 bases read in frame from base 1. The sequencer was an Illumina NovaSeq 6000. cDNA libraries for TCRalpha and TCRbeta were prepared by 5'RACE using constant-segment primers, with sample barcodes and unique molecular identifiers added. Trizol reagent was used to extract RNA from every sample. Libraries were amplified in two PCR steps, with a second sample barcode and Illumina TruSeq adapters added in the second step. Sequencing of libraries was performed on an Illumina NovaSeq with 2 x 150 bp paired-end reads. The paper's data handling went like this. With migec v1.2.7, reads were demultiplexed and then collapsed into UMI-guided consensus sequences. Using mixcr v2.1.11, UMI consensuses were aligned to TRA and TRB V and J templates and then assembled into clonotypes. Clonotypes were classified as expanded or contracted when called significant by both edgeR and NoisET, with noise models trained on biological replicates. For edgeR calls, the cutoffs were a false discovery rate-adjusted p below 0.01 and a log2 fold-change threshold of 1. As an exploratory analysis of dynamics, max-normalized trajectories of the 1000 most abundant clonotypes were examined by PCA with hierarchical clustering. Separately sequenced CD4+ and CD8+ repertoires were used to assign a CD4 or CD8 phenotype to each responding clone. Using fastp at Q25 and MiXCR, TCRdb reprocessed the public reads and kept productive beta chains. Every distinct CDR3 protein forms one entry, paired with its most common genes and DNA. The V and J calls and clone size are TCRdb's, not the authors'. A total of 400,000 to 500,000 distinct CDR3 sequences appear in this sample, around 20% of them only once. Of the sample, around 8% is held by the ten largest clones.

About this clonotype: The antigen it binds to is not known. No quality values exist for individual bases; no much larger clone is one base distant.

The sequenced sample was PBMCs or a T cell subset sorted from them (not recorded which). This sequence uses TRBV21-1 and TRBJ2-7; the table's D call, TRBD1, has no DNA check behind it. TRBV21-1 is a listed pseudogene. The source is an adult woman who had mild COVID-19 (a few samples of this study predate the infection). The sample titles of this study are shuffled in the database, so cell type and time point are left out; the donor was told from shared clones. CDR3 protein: CASSGRTASYEQYF. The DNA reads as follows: TGTGCCAGCAGCGGGCGGACAGCAAGCTACGAGCAGTACTTC.